This entry concerns a single T cell receptor (beta chain). Profiling that covered TCR beta VDJ and CDR3 relied on genomic DNA as its template. Via MiXCR, TCRdb re-called the reads, giving one row per CDR3 protein. The data show roughly 160,000 distinct CDR3 sequences, with about 60% seen just once and 35% to 50% held by the top ten. This CDR3 has 17 residues. V gave up 4 bases and J gave up 0 bases; unmatched junction bases: 11. Germline V gives CDR1 SGHVS, CDR2 FQNEAQ. The data originate from a study of CD8+CD57+ T cells in acquired aplastic anemia. The rearrangement uses TRBV7-8 and TRBJ2-7; 8 positions agree with TRBD1. This receptor was obtained from a human donor in good health. Sequences were obtained from sorted CD4+, CD8+, or CD8+CD57+ T cells (not recorded which) from PBMCs. The CDR3 sequence: CASSSPRDRSFSYEQYF. CDR3 DNA sequence: TGTGCCAGCAGCTCACCCAGGGACAGGTCCTTCTCCTACGAGCAGTACTTC. The variable domain in full, completed from reference TRBV7-8 and TRBJ2-7, reads GAGVSQSPRYKVAKRGQDVALRCDPISGHVSLFWYQQALGQGPEFLTYFQNEAQLDKSGLPSDRFFAERPEGSVSTLKIQRTQQEDSAVYLCASSSPRDRSFSYEQYFGPGTRLTVT.